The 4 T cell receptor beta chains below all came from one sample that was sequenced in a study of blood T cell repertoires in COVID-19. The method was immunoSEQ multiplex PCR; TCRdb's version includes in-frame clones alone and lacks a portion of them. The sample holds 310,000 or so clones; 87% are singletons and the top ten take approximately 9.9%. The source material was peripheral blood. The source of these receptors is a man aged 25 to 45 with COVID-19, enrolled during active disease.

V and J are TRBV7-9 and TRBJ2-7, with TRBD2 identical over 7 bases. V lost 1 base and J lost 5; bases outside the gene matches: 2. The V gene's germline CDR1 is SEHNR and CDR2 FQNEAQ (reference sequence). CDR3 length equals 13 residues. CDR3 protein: CASSLGGGDEQYF. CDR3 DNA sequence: TGTGCCAGCAGCTTAGGGGGAGGGGACGAGCAGTACTTC.

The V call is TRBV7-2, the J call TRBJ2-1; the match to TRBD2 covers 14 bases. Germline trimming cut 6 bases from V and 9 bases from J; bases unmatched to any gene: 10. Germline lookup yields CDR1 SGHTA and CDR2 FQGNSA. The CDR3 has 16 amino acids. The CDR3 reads CASSSRLAGGPGEQFF. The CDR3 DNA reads TGTGCCAGCAGTTCTAGACTAGCGGGGGGGCCTGGTGAGCAGTTCTTC.

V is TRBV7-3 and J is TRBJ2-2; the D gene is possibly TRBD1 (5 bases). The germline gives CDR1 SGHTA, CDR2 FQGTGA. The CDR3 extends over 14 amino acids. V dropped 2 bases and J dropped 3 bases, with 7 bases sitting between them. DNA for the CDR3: TGTGCCAGCAGCTTACAGGGATACACCGGGGAGCTGTTTTTT. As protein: CASSLQGYTGELFF.

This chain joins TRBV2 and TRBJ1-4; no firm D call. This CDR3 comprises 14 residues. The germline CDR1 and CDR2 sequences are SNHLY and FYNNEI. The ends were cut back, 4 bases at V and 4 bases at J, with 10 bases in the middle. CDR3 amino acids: CASSGREYNEKLFF. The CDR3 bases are TGTGCCAGCAGTGGAAGGGAGTATAATGAAAAACTGTTTTTT.